These T cell receptor beta chains were read from a single sample in a study of cytomegalovirus exposure and HLA in healthy donors. TCRdb's copy holds only in-frame clones and misses some; the assay was immunoSEQ multiplex PCR. The sample consists of more than 150,000 clones, roughly 87% of them appearing once. What was sequenced was PBMCs. All receptors come from a girl under three years old in good health and CMV-seronegative. Each CDR3 is given with its conserved first and last residue.

v_call cdr3_aa
TRBV9 CASTRTSGSQETQYF
TRBV6-1 CASSGTEHQPQHF
TRBV7-3 CASSWGAGRLADTQYF
TRBV6-1 CASSEGAAAGETQYF
TRBV30 CAWNSGLETQYF
TRBV7-9 CASSPGDFFNEKLFF
TRBV29-1 CSVFTRSGTGGPRSYNEQFF
TRBV2 CASRDSGGGSPLHF
TRBV6-6 CASSYGRPANQPQHF
TRBV6-5 CASSYSSSGAYEQYF
TRBV6-1 CATAQGVRETQYF
TRBV20-1 CSARAAYEQYF
TRBV12-5 CASGLRLDSGELFF
TRBV16 CASSLGVSNEQFF
TRBV6-1 CASSGLRDSPLHF
TRBV4-2 CASSRRGTDTQYF
TRBV30 CAWSAQGREQYF
TRBV10-1 CASRKLHQLAGPNTGELFF
TRBV9 CASSVETVADTQYF
TRBV5-1 CASSSTGGGDTQYF
TRBV11-2 CASSSEPHTGYGYTF
TRBV5-1 CASSSSTDYGYTF
TRBV27 CASSPQGGRTQYF
TRBV18 CASSPEGRRYNEQFF
TRBV7-2 CASSLEGGHNQPQHF
TRBV5-5 CASSWTVSEQYF
TRBV5-6 CASSFSGAGGGTYEQYF
TRBV10-3 CASTGDTSTDTQYF
TRBV15 CATSRETLLAGETQYF
TRBV7-9 CASSLTGLPYGYTF
TRBV18 CASSPDRFQRYTF
TRBV4-2 CASSHGLAATDTQYF
TRBV5-4 CASSPGTSGGRGFGANVLTF
TRBV29-1 CSVAPTSGLTYEQYF
TRBV10-2 CASSILAASSYEQYF
TRBV4-1 CASSQDVRGPQHF
TRBV5-6 CASSLTGGAYEQYF
TRBV5-1 CASSDRPDYYEQYF
TRBV2 CASSEANSGGELFF